A selection of T cell receptor beta chains follows, all from one sample in a study of T cell responses to AZD1222 COVID-19 vaccine. Sequenced by immunoSEQ multiplex PCR; TCRdb stores in-frame clones only, minus some. The data hold tens of thousands of clones, with around 89% observed a single time. The sample consisted of peripheral blood, taken on day 0 of AZD1222 vaccination. The source is an adult in good health. CDR3s include the opening cysteine and the closing phenylalanine or tryptophan. The D gene is left open where the match is weak. The size of a clone is reported for some rows only, either as once, few or many, or as a class for expanded clones.

-,TRBV5-4,TRBJ1-2,-,CASSLEPRGDADDGYTF,TGTGCCAGCAGCTTGGAGCCTAGAGGGGACGCGGACGATGGCTACACCTTC
-,TRBV7-9,TRBJ2-1,TRBD2,CASSPPGLAGGYNEQFF,TGTGCCAGCAGCCCCCCGGGACTAGCGGGAGGCTACAATGAGCAGTTCTTC
-,TRBV12-3/TRBV12-4,TRBJ2-3,-,CASSFEGTDTQYF,TGTGCCAGCAGTTTTGAGGGTACAGATACGCAGTATTTT
-,TRBV30,TRBJ1-1,TRBD1,CACQGGITEAFF,TGTGCCTGCCAGGGGGGGATTACTGAAGCTTTCTTT
-,TRBV27,TRBJ1-2,TRBD1,CASSPEHTTGGYGYTF,TGTGCCAGCAGTCCAGAGCACACTACAGGGGGTTATGGCTACACCTTC
-,TRBV10-3,TRBJ2-7,-,CAISESLTGVYEQYF,TGTGCCATCAGTGAGTCCCTAACGGGAGTCTACGAGCAGTACTTC
-,TRBV28,TRBJ1-2,-,CASSLSPGSYTF,TGTGCCAGCAGTCTATCTCCGGGGAGCTACACCTTC
once,TRBV5-1,TRBJ2-5,TRBD1,CASSLNRDRVSETQYF,TGCGCCAGCAGCTTGAACCGGGACAGGGTTAGCGAGACCCAGTACTTC
-,TRBV3-1/TRBV3-2,TRBJ1-1,-,CASSQGLENTEAFF,TGTGCCAGCAGCCAAGGACTCGAGAACACTGAAGCTTTCTTT
-,TRBV18,TRBJ2-1,TRBD2,CASSRASGSIYNEQFF,TGTGCCAGCTCACGGGCTAGCGGGAGTATCTACAATGAGCAGTTCTTC
-,TRBV28,TRBJ1-2,-,CASGGWPYGYTF,TGTGCCAGCGGGGGTTGGCCCTATGGCTACACCTTC
-,TRBV9,TRBJ1-2,-,CASSGPQGGYTF,TGTGCCAGCAGCGGACCCCAAGGGGGCTACACCTTC
once,TRBV5-1,TRBJ1-1,-,CASSLFQGGSHTEAFF,TGCGCCAGCAGCTTGTTCCAGGGTGGGTCCCACACTGAAGCTTTCTTT
-,TRBV19,TRBJ2-1,TRBD2,CASSLRGTSGRAYNEQFF,TGTGCCAGTAGTCTCCGGGGGACTAGCGGGAGGGCCTACAATGAGCAGTTCTTC
-,TRBV21-1,TRBJ2-1,-,CASSKVGGKYNEQFF,TGTGCCAGCAGCAAAGTAGGGGGAAAATACAATGAGCAGTTCTTC
-,TRBV7-9,TRBJ1-5,-,CASSLDDSNQPQHF,TGTGCCAGCAGCTTGGATGATAGCAATCAGCCCCAGCATTTT